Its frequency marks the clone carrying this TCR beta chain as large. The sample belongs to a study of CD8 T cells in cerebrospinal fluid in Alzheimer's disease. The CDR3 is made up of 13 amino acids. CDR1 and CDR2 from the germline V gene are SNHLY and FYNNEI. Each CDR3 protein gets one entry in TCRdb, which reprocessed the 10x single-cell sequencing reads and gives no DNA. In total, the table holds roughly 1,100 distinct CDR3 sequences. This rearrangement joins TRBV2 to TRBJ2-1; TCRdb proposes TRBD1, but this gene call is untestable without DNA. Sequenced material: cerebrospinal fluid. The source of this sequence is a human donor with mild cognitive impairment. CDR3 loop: CASRWDQHNEQFF.